The 18 T cell receptor beta chains listed next were all sequenced from one sample in a study of chemoradiotherapy in HPV16-positive cancers. Assay: immunoSEQ multiplex PCR; the TCRdb copy retains only in-frame clones and omits some. This sample has 6,000 to 8,500 clones; more than 60% occur once, and the top ten carry under 20%. The biological material was taken from a patient who underwent chemoradiotherapy. Receptor source: a human donor with HPV-associated anogenital cancer.

The gene calls are TRBV30 and TRBJ2-3; 13 bases are a match to TRBD2. The CDR3 has 15 amino acids. CDR1 is GTSNPN and CDR2 is SVGIG in the germline V gene (reference sequence). J lost 0 bases, V lost 5 bases, and 2 bases had no gene match. CDR3 nucleotides: TGTGCCTGGGGGACTAGCGGGGCCAGCACAGATACGCAGTATTTT. The encoded protein is CAWGTSGASTDTQYF.

In this sample, this clone turned up once. The chain has TRBV9 and TRBJ2-6; 9 bases line up with TRBD1. The CDR3 runs to 18 residues. Trimming took 3 bases from V and 0 from J; bases not matched to a gene: 7. The germline V gene encodes CDR1 SGDLS and CDR2 YYNGEE. CDR3 nucleotides: TGTGCCAGCAGCGCCGGACAGGGGATCAGCTCTGGGGCCAACGTCCTGACTTTC. This gives the protein CASSAGQGISSGANVLTF.

This clone has a handful of counts. This rearrangement joins TRBV25-1 to TRBJ2-5; 9 nucleotides line up with TRBD2. J lost 3 bases, V lost 7 bases, and 15 bases had no gene match. The CDR3 is made up of 17 amino acids. Germline V gives CDR1 MGHDK, CDR2 SYGVNS. This CDR3 is CASTKLRGSGGEETQYF. For the CDR3, the DNA is TGTGCCAGCACCAAGTTACGGGGTAGCGGGGGAGAAGAGACCCAGTACTTC.

Comment on this clone: Other nucleotide sequences from this sample produce the same CDR3. This chain links TRBV18 with TRBJ1-2, with 9 nucleotides matching TRBD1. The V gene's germline CDR1 is KGHSH and CDR2 LQKENI. The CDR3 is 14 residues long. J lost 4 bases, V lost 3 bases, and 3 bases had no gene match. The CDR3, as DNA: TGTGCCAGCTCACCGGGACAGGGTCTCTATGGCTACACCTTC. This sequence encodes CASSPGQGLYGYTF.

The V call is TRBV5-1, the J call TRBJ2-3; D ambiguous. Per germline, CDR1 SGHRS and CDR2 YFSETQ. Trimming pared 3 bases from V and 3 bases from J, leaving 8 bases between. The CDR3 spans 13 residues. The CDR3 DNA reads as TGCGCCAGCAGCTACAGTGGGACAGATACGCAGTATTTT. Translating gives CASSYSGTDTQYF.

V gene TRBV6-4 combines with J gene TRBJ2-5, with D perhaps matching TRBD1 (5 bases). Deletions cut 6 bases from V and 4 bases from J, with 12 bases between. The CDR3 consists of 13 residues. Germline CDR1 is MRHNA and CDR2 is SNTAGT. The CDR3 here is CASSLDQGETQYF. CDR3 bases: TGTGCCAGCAGCCTTGACCAGGGAGAGACCCAGTACTTC.

On this clone itself: An end of the junction does not agree with germline; a read error may underlie this. The V and J genes are TRBV18 and TRBJ1-4, with TRBD1 as a possible D gene (6 bases). This CDR3 region has 14 residues. Germline V gene sequence: CDR1 KGHSH, CDR2 LQKENI. The DNA for the CDR3 is TGTGCCAGCTCAACACCGGGGGCCTCTGAAAAACTGTTTTTT. Translating gives CASSTPGASEKLFF.

This chain joins TRBV7-9 and TRBJ2-3; D remains ambiguous. There are 12 residues in the CDR3. Looked up from germline, CDR1 is SEHNR and CDR2 is FQNEAQ (reference sequence). Trimming cost V 7 bases and J 2 bases, with 7 bases left between them. The chain's CDR3 is CASIPLTDTQYF. The DNA for the CDR3 is TGTGCCAGCATCCCACTCACAGATACGCAGTATTTT. Full variable domain (remainder filled in from reference TRBV7-9 and TRBJ2-3): DTGVSQNPRHKITKRGQNVTFRCDPISEHNRLYWYRQTLGQGPEFLTYFQNEAQLEKSRLLSDRFSAERPKGSFSTLEIQRTEQGDSAMYLCASIPLTDTQYFGPGTRLTVL.

The chain couples TRBV11-3 to TRBJ2-4; 9 bases align to TRBD1. Germline V gives CDR1 SGHNT, CDR2 YENEEA. Trimming took 4 bases from V and 8 from J; bases not matched to a gene: 6. The CDR3 totals 14 residues. The CDR3 DNA sequence: TGTGCCAGCAGCTCGGGACAGGGCCCTGACATTCAGTACTTC. Amino acid sequence: CASSSGQGPDIQYF.

The chain employs TRBV28 and TRBJ2-1, with 10 positions matching TRBD2. The CDR3 is 15 residues long. The V and J ends lost 2 bases and 4 bases, in that order; junction bases with no gene match: 2. CDR1 is MDHEN, CDR2 SYDVKM, per germline. CDR3 residues: CASSLASGGYNEQFF. The CDR3 nucleotides are TGTGCCAGCAGTTTAGCTAGCGGGGGTTACAATGAGCAGTTCTTC. Variable domain in full (rest from reference TRBV28 and TRBJ2-1): DVKVTQSSRYLVKRTGEKVFLECVQDMDHENMFWYRQDPGLGLRLIYFSYDVKMKEKGDIPEGYSVSREKKERFSLILESASTNQTSMYLCASSLASGGYNEQFFGPGTRLTVL.

The J gene is TRBJ2-5, the V gene TRBV5-4, with D possibly being TRBD1 (5 bases). Germline lookup yields CDR1 SGHNT and CDR2 YYREEE (reference sequence). The V gene lost 1 base and the J gene lost 4 bases, with 14 bases spanning the gap. CDR3 length equals 15 residues. CDR3 nucleotide sequence: TGTGCCAGCAGCTTGTCGGGTCGGCAGGGAGAGACCCAGTACTTC. Translated: CASSLSGRQGETQYF.

This chain links TRBV5-6 with TRBJ1-6; D is undetermined. There are 12 residues in the CDR3. Germline lookup yields CDR1 SGHDT and CDR2 YYEEEE. Trimming took 6 bases from V and 9 from J, leaving 10 bases between them. The chain's CDR3 is CASTFIVSPLHF. The CDR3 nucleotides read TGTGCCAGCACCTTCATAGTTTCACCCCTCCACTTT.

CDR3 sequence: CASSIGLVNEQFF. The CDR3 DNA is TGTGCCAGTAGTATCGGGCTGGTGAATGAGCAGTTCTTC. This chain uses TRBV19 with TRBJ2-1, with D uncertain. V lost 3 bases and J lost 7, with 10 bases in between. The CDR3 is 13 residues long. CDR1 LNHDA and CDR2 SQIVND come from the germline V gene (reference sequence).

V gene TRBV25-1 combines with J gene TRBJ1-4, with D possibly being TRBD1 (6 bases). Germline V gene lookup returns CDR1 MGHDK and CDR2 SYGVNS. This CDR3 has 16 amino acids. V dropped 2 bases and J dropped 9 bases, with 19 bases sitting between them. CDR3 DNA sequence: TGTGCCAGCAGTGAAAGCGAAGGGGGTGGGGAGCAAAAACTGTTTTTT. Protein: CASSESEGGGEQKLFF.

This chain joins TRBV11-2 and TRBJ2-5, with 8 bases lining up with TRBD2. This CDR3 contains 15 residues. J gave up 4 bases and V 1 base, and 5 bases lay outside the gene matches. The germline V gene has CDR1 SGHAT and CDR2 FQNNGV. CDR3 coding DNA: TGTGCCAGCAGCTTAGTAACGGGGGGGATAGAGACCCAGTACTTC. Translated, it gives CASSLVTGGIETQYF.

This chain connects TRBV2 to TRBJ1-1, with D tentatively TRBD1 (6 bases). The V gene lost 5 bases and the J gene lost 1 base, with 14 bases spanning the gap. This CDR3 spans 15 amino acids. Germline CDR1 and CDR2: SNHLY and FYNNEI. CDR3 protein: CASSRLRGGNTEAFF. The CDR3 nucleotides are TGTGCCAGCAGTCGCCTGAGGGGGGGGAACACTGAAGCTTTCTTT.

CDR3 sequence (DNA): TGTGCCAGCTCACCGGGACAGGGGGCCTACGAGCAGTACTTC. It specifies CASSPGQGAYEQYF. V is TRBV18 and J is TRBJ2-7; 11 positions agree with TRBD1. Germline assignment: CDR1 KGHSH and CDR2 LQKENI. V shed 3 bases, J shed 2 bases, and the junction held 0 bases outside the gene matches. The CDR3 is 14 amino acids.

The J gene is TRBJ2-5, the V gene TRBV19; a possible D gene is TRBD1 (5 bases). The V gene lost 4 bases and the J gene lost 2 bases, with 11 bases spanning the gap. The CDR3 runs to 14 residues. CDR1 is LNHDA and CDR2 is SQIVND in the germline V gene (reference sequence). The CDR3: CASSKDRQQETQYF. The CDR3 DNA is TGTGCCAGTAGTAAAGACAGACAGCAAGAGACCCAGTACTTC.